The 8 T cell receptor beta chains listed next were all sequenced from one sample in a study of neurological immune-mediated disorders. TCRdb used MiXCR to reprocess the 5' RACE reads, holding one entry per CDR3 protein. The data show about 90,000 distinct CDR3 sequences, roughly 13% seen once. Described time point: longitudinal time-point 2. The specimen sequenced was PBMCs. The receptors were sampled from a female donor with HTLV-1-associated myelopathy (HAM/TSP).

This clonotype came up a few times. The chain has TRBV12-5 and TRBJ2-3; 7 positions agree with TRBD1. The junction had 6 bases not matched to a gene; V was cut back by 0 bases and J by 0 bases. Germline loops: CDR1 LGHNT, CDR2 FRNRAP. The CDR3 extends over 17 amino acids. The CDR3 spells CASGLVIGTASTDTQYF. CDR3 bases: TGTGCTAGTGGTTTGGTAATAGGGACAGCTAGCACAGATACGCAGTATTTT. The entire variable domain, with the rest obtained from reference TRBV12-5 and TRBJ2-3, is as follows: DARVTQTPRHKVTEMGQEVTMRCQPILGHNTVFWYRQTMMQGLELLAYFRNRAPLDDSGMPKDRFSAEMPDATLATLKIQPSEPRDSAVYFCASGLVIGTASTDTQYFGPGTRLTVL.

A note on this clonotype: A much larger clonotype is one base distant, so this may be a read error. The chain combines TRBV12-5 with TRBJ1-5, with a possible D match to TRBD1 (6 bases). Germline V gene data show CDR1 as LGHNT and CDR2 as FRNRAP. The CDR3 consists of 17 residues. V was clipped by 5 bases and J by 3 bases, with 20 bases between them. The CDR3 nucleotides are TGTGCTAGTGGTCCGACAGGCTGGGAGTACGACAATCAGCCCCAGCATTTT. Protein sequence: CASGPTGWEYDNQPQHF. Filled out from reference TRBV12-5 and TRBJ1-5, the complete variable domain reads DARVTQTPRHKVTEMGQEVTMRCQPILGHNTVFWYRQTMMQGLELLAYFRNRAPLDDSGMPKDRFSAEMPDATLATLKIQPSEPRDSAVYFCASGPTGWEYDNQPQHFGDGTRLSIL.

In its sample, this clonotype was seen a few times. V usage is TRBV7-2 and J usage is TRBJ2-5, with 7 bases fitting TRBD1. Per the germline V gene, CDR1 is SGHTA and CDR2 is FQGNSA. There are 14 residues in the CDR3. V gave up 5 bases and J gave up 1 base; unmatched junction bases: 4. CDR3 region: CASSTRQGQETQYF. Written as DNA, the CDR3 is TGTGCCAGCAGCACCCGACAGGGCCAAGAGACCCAGTACTTC. Complete variable domain (other parts from reference TRBV7-2 and TRBJ2-5): GAGVSQSPSNKVTEKGKDVELRCDPISGHTALYWYRQSLGQGLEFLIYFQGNSAPDKSGLPSDRFSAERTGGSVSTLTIQRTQQEDSAVYLCASSTRQGQETQYFGPGTRLLVL.

Concerning this clonotype: This could be a read error, since a much larger clone is one nucleotide away. The chain links TRBV29-1 to TRBJ1-1; D remains unclear. This CDR3 region has 13 residues. Trimming took off 6 bases at V and 4 bases at J, with 15 bases between the two ends. In germline, CDR1 is SQVTM, CDR2 ANQGSEA. The DNA of the CDR3 is TGCAGCGTCGCAAGACAAGGTTTCACTGAAGCTTTCTTT. As protein: CSVARQGFTEAFF.

This clonotype was picked up many times. The chain is built from TRBV10-3 and TRBJ2-1, with 12 bases that match TRBD2. The CDR3 has 15 residues. The germline V gene has CDR1 ENHRY and CDR2 SYGVKD. V shed 3 bases, J shed 5 bases, and the junction held 2 bases outside the gene matches. CDR3 protein: CAISERLAGDNEQFF. CDR3 nucleotides: TGTGCCATCAGTGAAAGACTAGCGGGGGACAATGAGCAGTTCTTC.

This clonotype was recorded many times. J is TRBJ2-2 and V is TRBV5-1, with 14 bases lining up with TRBD2. In germline, CDR1 is SGHRS, CDR2 YFSETQ. Germline trimming cut 3 bases from V and 4 bases from J; bases unmatched to any gene: 2. The CDR3 is made up of 16 amino acids. This CDR3 is CASSSGLAGVTGELFF. The CDR3, as DNA: TGCGCCAGCAGCTCGGGACTAGCGGGAGTCACCGGGGAGCTGTTTTTT.

In regard to this clonotype: Being one base from a much bigger clone, this may be a read error. V is TRBV20-1 and J is TRBJ1-6, with D possibly being TRBD1 (6 bases). CDR3 length: 12 amino acids. The V gene's germline CDR1 is DFQATT and CDR2 SNEGSKA (reference sequence). CDR3 sequence: CSAYREFSPLYF. For the CDR3, the DNA is TGCAGTGCTTACAGGGAGTTCTCACCCCTCTACTTT.

This clonotype was observed at least ten times. J is TRBJ2-1 and V is TRBV28; D may be TRBD2 (5 bases). Germline V CDR1 and CDR2: MDHEN, SYDVKM. Deletions cut 5 bases from V and 9 bases from J, with 14 bases between. This CDR3 is 13 amino acids long. The chain's CDR3 is CASSIFEGSEQFF. In nucleotides, the CDR3 is TGTGCCAGCAGTATCTTTGAGGGCAGTGAGCAGTTCTTC.